This TCR beta chain is from a study of shared clonotypes between healthy human individuals. This clone showed up just once. Method: immunoSEQ multiplex PCR; TCRdb's copy keeps in-frame clones and lacks some. Of about 2.4 million clones listed, 93% are singletons. Trimming stripped 1 base from V and 3 bases from J, with 11 bases between. The length of the CDR3 is 15 residues. CDR1 SGHDT and CDR2 YYEEEE come from the germline V gene. The sequence was collected from a young man in good health. Some clones in this sample may be carry-over from other donors' samples. Source material: naive CD4+ T cells from PBMCs. The sample's subset: CD45RA+ positively selected. The chain combines TRBV5-6 with TRBJ2-4; D may correspond to TRBD1 or TRBD2 (5 bases each). CDR3 region: CASSLRGPGKNIQYF. The DNA for the CDR3 is TGTGCCAGCAGCTTGCGGGGACCCGGCAAAAACATTCAGTACTTC. Together with reference TRBV5-6 and TRBJ2-4, the CDR3 gives the full variable domain: DAGVTQSPTHLIKTRGQQVTLRCSPKSGHDTVSWYQQALGQGPQFIFQYYEEEERQRGNFPDRFSGHQFPNYSSELNVNALLLGDSALYLCASSLRGPGKNIQYFGAGTRLSVL.